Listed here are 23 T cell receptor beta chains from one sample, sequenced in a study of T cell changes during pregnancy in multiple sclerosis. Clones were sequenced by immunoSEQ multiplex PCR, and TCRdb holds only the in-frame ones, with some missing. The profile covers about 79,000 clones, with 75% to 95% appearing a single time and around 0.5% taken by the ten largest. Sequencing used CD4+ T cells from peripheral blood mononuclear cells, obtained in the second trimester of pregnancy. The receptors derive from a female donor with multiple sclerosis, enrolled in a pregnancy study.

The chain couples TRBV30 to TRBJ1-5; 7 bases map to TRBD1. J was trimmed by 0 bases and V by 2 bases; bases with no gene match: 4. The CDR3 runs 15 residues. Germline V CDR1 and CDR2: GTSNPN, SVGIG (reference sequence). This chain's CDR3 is CAWSHRGGSNQPQHF. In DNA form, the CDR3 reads TGTGCCTGGAGTCACAGGGGAGGTAGCAATCAGCCCCAGCATTTT.

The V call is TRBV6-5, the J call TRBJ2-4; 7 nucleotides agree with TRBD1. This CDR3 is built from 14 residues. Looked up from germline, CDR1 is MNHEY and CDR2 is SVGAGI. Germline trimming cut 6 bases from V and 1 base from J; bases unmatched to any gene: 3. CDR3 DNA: TGTGCCAGCAGGAAACAGGGGGCCAAAAACATTCAGTACTTC. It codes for CASRKQGAKNIQYF.

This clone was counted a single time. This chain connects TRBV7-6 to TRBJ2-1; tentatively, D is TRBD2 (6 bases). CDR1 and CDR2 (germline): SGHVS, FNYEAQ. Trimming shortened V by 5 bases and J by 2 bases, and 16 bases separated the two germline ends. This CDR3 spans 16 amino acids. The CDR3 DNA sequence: TGTGCCAGCAGCAACGGGACTCCTACGCCCTACAATGAGCAGTTCTTC. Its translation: CASSNGTPTPYNEQFF.

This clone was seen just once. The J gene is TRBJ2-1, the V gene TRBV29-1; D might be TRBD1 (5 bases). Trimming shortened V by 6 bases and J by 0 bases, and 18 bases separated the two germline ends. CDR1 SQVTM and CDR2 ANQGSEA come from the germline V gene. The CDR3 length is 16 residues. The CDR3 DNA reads TGCAGCGTCGACCCTTTGGGGCGGAGCTCCTACAATGAGCAGTTCTTC. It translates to CSVDPLGRSSYNEQFF.

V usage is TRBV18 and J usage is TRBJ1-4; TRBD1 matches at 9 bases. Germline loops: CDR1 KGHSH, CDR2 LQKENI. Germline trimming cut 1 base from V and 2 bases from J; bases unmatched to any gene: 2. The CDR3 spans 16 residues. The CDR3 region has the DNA TGTGCCAGCTCACCACAGGACAGGGGCACTAATGAAAAACTGTTTTTT. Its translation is CASSPQDRGTNEKLFF.

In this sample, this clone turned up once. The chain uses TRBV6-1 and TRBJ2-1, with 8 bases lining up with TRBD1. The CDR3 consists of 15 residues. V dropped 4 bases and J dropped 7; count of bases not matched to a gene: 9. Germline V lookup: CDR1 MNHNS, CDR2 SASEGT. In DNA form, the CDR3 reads TGTGCCAGCAGTGCCGGCTCGACAGGGGAAAATGAGCAGTTCTTC. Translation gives CASSAGSTGENEQFF.

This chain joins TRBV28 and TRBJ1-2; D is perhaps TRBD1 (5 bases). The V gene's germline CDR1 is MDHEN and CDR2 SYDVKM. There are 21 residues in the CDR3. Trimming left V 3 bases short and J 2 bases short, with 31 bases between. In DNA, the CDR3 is TGTGCCAGCAGTTTCCCCCCGTTTCTCGGGGGAACGACAAGAGAGAACTATGGCTACACCTTC. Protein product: CASSFPPFLGGTTRENYGYTF.

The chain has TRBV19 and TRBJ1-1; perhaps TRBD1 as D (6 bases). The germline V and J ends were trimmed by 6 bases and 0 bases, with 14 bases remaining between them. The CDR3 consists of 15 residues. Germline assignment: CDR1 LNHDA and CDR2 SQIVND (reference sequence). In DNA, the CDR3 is TGTGCCAGTAGGGTCTCGGACAGATTGAACACTGAAGCTTTCTTT. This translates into CASRVSDRLNTEAFF.

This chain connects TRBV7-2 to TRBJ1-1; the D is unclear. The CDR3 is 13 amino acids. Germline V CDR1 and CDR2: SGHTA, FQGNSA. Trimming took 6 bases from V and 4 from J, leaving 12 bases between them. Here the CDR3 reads CASRKGRATEAFF. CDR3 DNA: TGTGCCAGCAGGAAAGGGAGGGCCACTGAAGCTTTCTTT.

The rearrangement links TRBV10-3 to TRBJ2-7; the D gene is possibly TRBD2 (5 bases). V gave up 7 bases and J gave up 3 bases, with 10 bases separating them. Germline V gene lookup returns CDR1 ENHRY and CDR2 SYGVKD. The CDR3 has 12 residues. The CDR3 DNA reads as TGTGCCATCACAGGCGAGGGCTACGAGCAGTACTTC. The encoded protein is CAITGEGYEQYF.

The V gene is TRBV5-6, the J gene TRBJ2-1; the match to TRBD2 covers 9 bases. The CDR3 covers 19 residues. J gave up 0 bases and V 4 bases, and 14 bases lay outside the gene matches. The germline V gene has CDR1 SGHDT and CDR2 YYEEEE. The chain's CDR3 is CASSRMTSGLTSSYNEQFF. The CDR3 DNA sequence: TGTGCCAGCAGCCGAATGACTAGCGGATTAACTAGCTCCTACAATGAGCAGTTCTTC.

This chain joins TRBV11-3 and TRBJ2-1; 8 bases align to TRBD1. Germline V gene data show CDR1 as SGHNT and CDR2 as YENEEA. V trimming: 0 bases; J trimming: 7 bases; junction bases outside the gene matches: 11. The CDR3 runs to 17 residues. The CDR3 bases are TGTGCCAGCAGCTTAGAACGTCGGCAGGGGGCCGGAAATGAGCAGTTCTTC. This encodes CASSLERRQGAGNEQFF.

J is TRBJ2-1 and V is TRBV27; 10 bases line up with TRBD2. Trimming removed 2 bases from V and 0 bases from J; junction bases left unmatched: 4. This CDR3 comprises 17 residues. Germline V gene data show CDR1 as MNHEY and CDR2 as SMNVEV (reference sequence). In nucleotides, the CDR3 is TGTGCCAGCAGTTTACTAGCGGGGGTTGCCTCCTACAATGAGCAGTTCTTC. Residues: CASSLLAGVASYNEQFF.

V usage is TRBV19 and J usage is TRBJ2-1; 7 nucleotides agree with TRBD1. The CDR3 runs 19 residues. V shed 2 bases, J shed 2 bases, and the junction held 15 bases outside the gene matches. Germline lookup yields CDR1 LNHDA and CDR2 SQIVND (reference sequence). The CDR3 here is CASSIKGAGGSKTYNEQFF. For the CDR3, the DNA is TGTGCCAGTAGTATAAAAGGGGCAGGGGGAAGTAAGACCTACAATGAGCAGTTCTTC. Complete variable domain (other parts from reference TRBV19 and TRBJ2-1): DGGITQSPKYLFRKEGQNVTLSCEQNLNHDAMYWYRQDPGQGLRLIYYSQIVNDFQKGDIAEGYSVSREKKESFPLTVTSAQKNPTAFYLCASSIKGAGGSKTYNEQFFGPGTRLTVL.

CDR3 in DNA: TGCAGCGCAGTACCAGGGGGCGGAGATACGCAGTATTTT. Translation gives CSAVPGGGDTQYF. The chain has TRBV29-1 and TRBJ2-3; 8 bases align to TRBD1. The germline V gene has CDR1 SQVTM and CDR2 ANQGSEA. The CDR3 consists of 13 residues. The junction had 8 bases not matched to a gene; V was cut back by 7 bases and J by 5 bases.

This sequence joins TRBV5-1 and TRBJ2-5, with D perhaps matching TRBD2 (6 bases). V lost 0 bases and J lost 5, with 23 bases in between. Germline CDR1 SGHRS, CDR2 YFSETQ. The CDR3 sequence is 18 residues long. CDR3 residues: CASSLAFSLAGSKETQYF. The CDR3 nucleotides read TGCGCCAGCAGCTTGGCCTTCTCTCTCGCGGGAAGTAAGGAGACCCAGTACTTC.

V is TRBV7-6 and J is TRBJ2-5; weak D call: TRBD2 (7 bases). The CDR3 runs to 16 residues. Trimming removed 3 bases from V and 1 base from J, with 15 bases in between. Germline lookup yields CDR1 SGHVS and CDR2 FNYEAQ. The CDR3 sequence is CASSLGGAGAQETQYF. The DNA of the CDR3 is TGTGCCAGCAGCTTGGGGGGTGCGGGGGCCCAAGAGACCCAGTACTTC.

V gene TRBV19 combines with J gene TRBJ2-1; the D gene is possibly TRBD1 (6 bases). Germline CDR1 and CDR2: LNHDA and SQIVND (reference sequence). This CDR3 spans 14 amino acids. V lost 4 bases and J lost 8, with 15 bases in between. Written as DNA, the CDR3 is TGTGCCAGTAGTACCGGGACACCCTCCGATGAGCAGTTCTTC. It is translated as CASSTGTPSDEQFF.

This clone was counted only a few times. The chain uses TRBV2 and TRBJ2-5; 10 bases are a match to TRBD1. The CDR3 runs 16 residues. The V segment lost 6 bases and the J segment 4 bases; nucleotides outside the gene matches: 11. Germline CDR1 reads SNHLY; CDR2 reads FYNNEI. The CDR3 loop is CASRTSGTGVGETQYF. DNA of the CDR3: TGTGCCAGCAGGACATCCGGGACAGGGGTTGGAGAGACCCAGTACTTC.

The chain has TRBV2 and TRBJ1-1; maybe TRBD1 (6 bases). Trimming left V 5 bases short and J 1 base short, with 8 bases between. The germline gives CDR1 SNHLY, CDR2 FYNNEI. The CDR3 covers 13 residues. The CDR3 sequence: CASSPRGNTEAFF. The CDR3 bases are TGTGCCAGCAGTCCCAGGGGGAACACTGAAGCTTTCTTT.

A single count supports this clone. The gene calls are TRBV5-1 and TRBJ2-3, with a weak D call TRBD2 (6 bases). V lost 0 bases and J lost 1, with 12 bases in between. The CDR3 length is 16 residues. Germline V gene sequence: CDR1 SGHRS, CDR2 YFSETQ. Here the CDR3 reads CASSLVLSSGTDTQYF. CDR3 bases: TGCGCCAGCAGCTTGGTTTTGTCTAGCGGCACAGATACGCAGTATTTT. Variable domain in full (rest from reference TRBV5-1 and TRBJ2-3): KAGVTQTPRYLIKTRGQQVTLSCSPISGHRSVSWYQQTPGQGLQFLFEYFSETQRNKGNFPGRFSGRQFSNSRSEMNVSTLELGDSALYLCASSLVLSSGTDTQYFGPGTRLTVL.

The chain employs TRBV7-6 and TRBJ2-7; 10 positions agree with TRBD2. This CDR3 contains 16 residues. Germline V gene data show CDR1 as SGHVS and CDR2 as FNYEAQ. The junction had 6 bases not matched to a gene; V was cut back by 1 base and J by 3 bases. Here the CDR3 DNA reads TGTGCCAGCAGCTTAGGTCTTGCTAGCGGGGGCTACGAGCAGTACTTC. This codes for CASSLGLASGGYEQYF.

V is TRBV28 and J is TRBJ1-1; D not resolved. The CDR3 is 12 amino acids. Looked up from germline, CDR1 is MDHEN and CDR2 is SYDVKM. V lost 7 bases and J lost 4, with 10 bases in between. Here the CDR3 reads CASTSVGTEAFF. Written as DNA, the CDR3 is TGTGCCAGCACCTCGGTCGGCACTGAAGCTTTCTTT.